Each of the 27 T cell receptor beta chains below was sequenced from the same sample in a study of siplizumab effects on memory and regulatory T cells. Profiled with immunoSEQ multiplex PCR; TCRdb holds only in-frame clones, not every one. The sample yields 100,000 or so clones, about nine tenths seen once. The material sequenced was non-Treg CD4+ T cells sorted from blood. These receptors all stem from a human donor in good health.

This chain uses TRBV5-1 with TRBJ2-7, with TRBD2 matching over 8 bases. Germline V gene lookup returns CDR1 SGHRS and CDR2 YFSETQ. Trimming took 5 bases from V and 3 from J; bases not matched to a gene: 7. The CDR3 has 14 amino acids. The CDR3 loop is CASSKTGGGYEQYF. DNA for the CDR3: TGCGCCAGCAGTAAGACGGGAGGGGGCTACGAGCAGTACTTC.

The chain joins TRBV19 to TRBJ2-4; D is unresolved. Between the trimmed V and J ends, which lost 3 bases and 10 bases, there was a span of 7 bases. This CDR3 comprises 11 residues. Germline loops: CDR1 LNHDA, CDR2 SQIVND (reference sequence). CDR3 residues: CASSIDWIQYF. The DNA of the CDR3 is TGTGCCAGTAGTATCGACTGGATTCAGTACTTC.

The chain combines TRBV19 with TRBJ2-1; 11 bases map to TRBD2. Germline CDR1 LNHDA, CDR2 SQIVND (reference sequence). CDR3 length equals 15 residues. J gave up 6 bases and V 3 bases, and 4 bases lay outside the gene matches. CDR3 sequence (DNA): TGTGCCAGTAGTATCGGCCTAGCGGGGGGCAATGAGCAGTTCTTC. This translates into CASSIGLAGGNEQFF.

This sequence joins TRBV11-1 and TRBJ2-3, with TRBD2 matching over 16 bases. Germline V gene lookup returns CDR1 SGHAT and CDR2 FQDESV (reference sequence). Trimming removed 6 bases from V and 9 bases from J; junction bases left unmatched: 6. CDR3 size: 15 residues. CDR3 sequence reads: CASRQGTSGRVTQYF. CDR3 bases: TGTGCCAGCAGACAAGGGACTAGCGGGAGGGTAACGCAGTATTTT.

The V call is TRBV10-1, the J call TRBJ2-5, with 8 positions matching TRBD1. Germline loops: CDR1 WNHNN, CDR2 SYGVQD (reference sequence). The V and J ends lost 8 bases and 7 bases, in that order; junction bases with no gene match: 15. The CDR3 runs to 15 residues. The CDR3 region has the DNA TGCGCCAGCCGAATACCGACAGGGGTGGCGAGGACCCAGTACTTC. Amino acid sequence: CASRIPTGVARTQYF.

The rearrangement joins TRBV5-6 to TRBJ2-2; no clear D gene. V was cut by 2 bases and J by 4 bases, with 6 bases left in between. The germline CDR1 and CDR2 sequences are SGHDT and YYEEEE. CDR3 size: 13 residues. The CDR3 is CASSFQVTGELFF. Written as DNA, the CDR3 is TGTGCCAGCAGCTTCCAGGTCACCGGGGAGCTGTTTTTT.

CDR3 in DNA: TGTGCCAGCAGTGGGGGTGACTCATCCTACGAGCAGTACTTC. Translation gives CASSGGDSSYEQYF. The chain employs TRBV6-5 and TRBJ2-7; D may correspond to TRBD1 or TRBD2 (5 bases each). CDR3 length: 14 amino acids. Germline V gene lookup returns CDR1 MNHEY and CDR2 SVGAGI. V lost 5 bases, J lost 1 base, and 12 bases lay in between.

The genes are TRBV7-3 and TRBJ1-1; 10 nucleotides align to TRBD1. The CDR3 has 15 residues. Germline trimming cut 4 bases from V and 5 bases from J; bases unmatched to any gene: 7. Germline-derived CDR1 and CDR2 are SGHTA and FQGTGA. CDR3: CASSSPGQGETEAFF. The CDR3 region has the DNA TGTGCCAGCAGCTCCCCCGGACAGGGGGAGACTGAAGCTTTCTTT. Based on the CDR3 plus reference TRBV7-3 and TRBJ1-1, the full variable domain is GAGVSQTPSNKVTEKGKYVELRCDPISGHTALYWYRQSLGQGPEFLIYFQGTGAADDSGLPNDRFFAVRPEGSVSTLKIQRTERGDSAVYLCASSSPGQGETEAFFGQGTRLTVV.

The CDR3, as DNA: TGTGCCACCAGCAAAGGAGCCTCAGGACAGCCCCAGCATTTT. Amino acids: CATSKGASGQPQHF. The chain combines TRBV15 with TRBJ1-5; D unresolved. The CDR3 contains 14 residues. Germline CDR1 and CDR2: LNHNV and YYDKDF (reference sequence). V lost 4 bases to trimming and J lost 7 bases, with 14 bases between them.

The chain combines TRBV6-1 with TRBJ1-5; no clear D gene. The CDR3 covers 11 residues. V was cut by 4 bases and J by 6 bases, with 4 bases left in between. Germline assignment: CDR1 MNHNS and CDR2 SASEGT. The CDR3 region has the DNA TGTGCCAGCAGTGCCTTTCAGCCCCAGCATTTT. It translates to CASSAFQPQHF.

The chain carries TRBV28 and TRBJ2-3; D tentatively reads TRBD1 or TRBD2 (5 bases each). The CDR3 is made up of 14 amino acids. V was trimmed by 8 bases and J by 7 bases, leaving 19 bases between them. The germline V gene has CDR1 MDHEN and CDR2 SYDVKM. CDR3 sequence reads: CASGRGGLRNTQYF. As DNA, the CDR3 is TGTGCCAGCGGACGGGGCGGGTTAAGAAATACGCAGTATTTT.

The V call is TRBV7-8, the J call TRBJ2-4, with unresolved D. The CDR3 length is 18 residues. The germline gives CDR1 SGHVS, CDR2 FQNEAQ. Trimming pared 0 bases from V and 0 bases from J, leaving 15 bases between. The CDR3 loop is CASSLAFAGLRAKNIQYF. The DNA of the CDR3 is TGTGCCAGCAGCTTAGCTTTCGCCGGGTTACGAGCCAAAAACATTCAGTACTTC. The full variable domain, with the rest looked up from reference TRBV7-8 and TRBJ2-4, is GAGVSQSPRYKVAKRGQDVALRCDPISGHVSLFWYQQALGQGPEFLTYFQNEAQLDKSGLPSDRFFAERPEGSVSTLKIQRTQQEDSAVYLCASSLAFAGLRAKNIQYFGAGTRLSVL.

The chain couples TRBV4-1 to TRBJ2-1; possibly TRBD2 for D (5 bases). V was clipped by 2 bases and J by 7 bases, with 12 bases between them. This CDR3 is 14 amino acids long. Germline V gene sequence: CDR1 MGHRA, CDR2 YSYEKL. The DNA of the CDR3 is TGCGCCAGCAGCCAACCTCTAGCCAAAAATGAGCAGTTCTTC. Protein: CASSQPLAKNEQFF.

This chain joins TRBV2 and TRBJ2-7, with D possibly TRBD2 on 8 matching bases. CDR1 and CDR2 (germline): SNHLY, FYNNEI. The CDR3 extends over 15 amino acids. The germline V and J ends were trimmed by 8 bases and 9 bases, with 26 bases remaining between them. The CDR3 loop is CASALSTGTSPGQYF. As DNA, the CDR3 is TGTGCCAGCGCCCTTTCGACAGGGACTAGTCCCGGGCAGTACTTC.

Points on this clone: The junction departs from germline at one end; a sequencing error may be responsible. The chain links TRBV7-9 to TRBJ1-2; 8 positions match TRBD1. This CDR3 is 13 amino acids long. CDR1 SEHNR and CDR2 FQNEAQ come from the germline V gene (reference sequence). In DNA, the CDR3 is TGTGCCAGCAGTCCGGACAGGGTCGGTGGCTGCACCTTC. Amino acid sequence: CASSPDRVGGCTF.

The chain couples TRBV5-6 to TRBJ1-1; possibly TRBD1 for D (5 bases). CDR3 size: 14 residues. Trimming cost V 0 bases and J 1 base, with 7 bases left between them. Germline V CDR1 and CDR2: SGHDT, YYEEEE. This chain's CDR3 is CASSLGGRNTEAFF. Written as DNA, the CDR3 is TGTGCCAGCAGCTTGGGGGGGAGGAACACTGAAGCTTTCTTT.

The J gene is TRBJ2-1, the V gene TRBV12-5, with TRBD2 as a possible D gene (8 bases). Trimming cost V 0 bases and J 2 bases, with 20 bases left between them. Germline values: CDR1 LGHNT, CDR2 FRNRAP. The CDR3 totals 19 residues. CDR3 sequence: CASGLVQGIAGPAYNEQFF. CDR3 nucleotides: TGTGCTAGTGGTTTGGTACAGGGGATAGCGGGACCCGCCTACAATGAGCAGTTCTTC.

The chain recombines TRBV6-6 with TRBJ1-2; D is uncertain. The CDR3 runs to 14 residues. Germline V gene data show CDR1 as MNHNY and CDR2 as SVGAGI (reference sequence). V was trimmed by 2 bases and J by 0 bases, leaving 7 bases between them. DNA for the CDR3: TGTGCCAGCAGTTACCAGACAACTAACTATGGCTACACCTTC. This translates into CASSYQTTNYGYTF.

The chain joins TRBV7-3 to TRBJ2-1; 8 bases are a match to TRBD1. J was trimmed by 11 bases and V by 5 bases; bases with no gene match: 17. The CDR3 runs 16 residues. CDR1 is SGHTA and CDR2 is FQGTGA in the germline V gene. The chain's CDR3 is CASSLQTLNGQGQQFF. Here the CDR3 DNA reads TGTGCCAGCAGCCTACAGACACTAAACGGACAGGGCCAGCAGTTCTTC.

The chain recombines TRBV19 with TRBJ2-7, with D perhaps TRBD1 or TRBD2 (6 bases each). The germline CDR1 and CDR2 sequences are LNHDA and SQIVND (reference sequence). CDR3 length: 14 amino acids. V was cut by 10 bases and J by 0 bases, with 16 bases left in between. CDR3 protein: CATTEGGSSYEQYF. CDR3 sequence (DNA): TGTGCCACTACCGAGGGGGGAAGCTCCTACGAGCAGTACTTC.

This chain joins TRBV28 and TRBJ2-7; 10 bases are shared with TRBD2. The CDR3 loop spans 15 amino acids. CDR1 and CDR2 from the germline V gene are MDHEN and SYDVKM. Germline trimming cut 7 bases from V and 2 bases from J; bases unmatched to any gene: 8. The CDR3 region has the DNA TGTGCCAGCACCTCGGGGACTAGCGACGCCTACGAGCAGTACTTC. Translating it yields CASTSGTSDAYEQYF. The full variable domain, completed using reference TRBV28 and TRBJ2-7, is DVKVTQSSRYLVKRTGEKVFLECVQDMDHENMFWYRQDPGLGLRLIYFSYDVKMKEKGDIPEGYSVSREKKERFSLILESASTNQTSMYLCASTSGTSDAYEQYFGPGTRLTVT.

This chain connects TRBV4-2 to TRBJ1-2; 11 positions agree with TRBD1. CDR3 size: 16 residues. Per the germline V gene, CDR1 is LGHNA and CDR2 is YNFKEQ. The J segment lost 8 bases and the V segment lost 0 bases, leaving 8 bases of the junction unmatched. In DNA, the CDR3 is TGTGCCAGCAGCCAAGATTACGGACAGGGGGCGCGGGGCTACACCTTC. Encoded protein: CASSQDYGQGARGYTF.

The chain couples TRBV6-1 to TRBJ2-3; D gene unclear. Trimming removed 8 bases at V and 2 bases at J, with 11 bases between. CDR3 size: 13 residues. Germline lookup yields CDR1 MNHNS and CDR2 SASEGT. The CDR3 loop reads CASSNRFTDTQYF. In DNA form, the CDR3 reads TGTGCCAGCTCCAACAGATTCACAGATACGCAGTATTTT.

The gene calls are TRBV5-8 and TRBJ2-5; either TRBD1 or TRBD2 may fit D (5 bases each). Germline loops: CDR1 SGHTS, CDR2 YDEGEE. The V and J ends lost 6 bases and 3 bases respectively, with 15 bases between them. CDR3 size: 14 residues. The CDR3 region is CASTSGLGEETQYF. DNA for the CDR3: TGTGCCAGCACCTCGGGGTTAGGGGAAGAGACCCAGTACTTC.

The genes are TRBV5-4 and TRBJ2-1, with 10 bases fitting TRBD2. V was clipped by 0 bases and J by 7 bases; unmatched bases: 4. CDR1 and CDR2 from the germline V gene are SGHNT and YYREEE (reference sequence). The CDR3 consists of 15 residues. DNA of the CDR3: TGTGCCAGCAGCTTGGATCAGCGGGAGGGGAATGAGCAGTTCTTC. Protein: CASSLDQREGNEQFF.

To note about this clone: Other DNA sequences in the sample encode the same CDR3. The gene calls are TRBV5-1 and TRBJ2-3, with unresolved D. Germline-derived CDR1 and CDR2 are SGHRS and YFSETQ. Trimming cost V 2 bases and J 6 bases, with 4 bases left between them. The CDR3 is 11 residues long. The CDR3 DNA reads TGCGCCAGCAGCTTCACGGATACGCAGTATTTT. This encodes CASSFTDTQYF.

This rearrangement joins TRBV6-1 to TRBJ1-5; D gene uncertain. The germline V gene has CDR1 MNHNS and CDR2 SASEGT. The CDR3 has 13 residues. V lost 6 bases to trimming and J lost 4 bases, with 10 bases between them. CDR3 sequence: CASRETVNQPQHF. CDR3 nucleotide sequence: TGTGCCAGCAGGGAAACAGTGAATCAGCCCCAGCATTTT.